This T cell receptor (beta chain) was sequenced in a study of Graves' ophthalmopathy and Graves' hyperthyroidism. V lost 4 bases and J lost 2; bases outside the gene matches: 4. Germline CDR1 PRHDT, CDR2 FYEKMQ (reference sequence). The CDR3 covers 16 residues. Amplification of the TCR beta CDR3 regions used RNA transcripts (as template). A first-round RT-PCR used HTBI primers, followed by a second-round multiplex PCR. TCRdb re-analysed the multiplex PCR reads in MiXCR, keeping a single row per CDR3 protein. This table holds roughly 500,000 distinct CDR3 sequences, 13% to 15% found once. This clonotype was counted ten times or more.

The clonotype originates from a woman aged 25-40 years with Graves' ophthalmopathy. The V gene is TRBV13, the J gene TRBJ2-7; 14 nucleotides agree with TRBD2. What was sequenced was blood. In DNA form, the CDR3 reads TGTGCCAGCAGCTCGGGACTAGCGGGGGAACCCTACGAGCAGTACTTC. It yields the protein CASSSGLAGEPYEQYF.